This T cell receptor (beta chain) comes out of a study of lymphopenia after photon versus proton radiotherapy. The CDR3 is 17 residues long. CDR1 LNHNV and CDR2 YYDKDF come from the germline V gene (reference sequence). Trimming removed 0 bases from V and 0 bases from J; junction bases left unmatched: 6. TCRdb keeps only in-frame clones here, not all; method: immunoSEQ multiplex PCR. The table shows about 20,000 clones, with roughly 90% occurring only once. The chain is built from TRBV15 and TRBJ2-7; TRBD2 agrees at 9 bases. This clonotype was sampled from a woman in her 40s with cholangiocarcinoma. The sequencing used peripheral blood, collected from a patient treated with photon-based radiotherapy. The CDR3: CATSRDQVAGASYEQYF. CDR3 in DNA: TGTGCCACCAGCAGAGATCAAGTAGCGGGAGCCTCCTACGAGCAGTACTTC.